The clone carrying this T cell receptor beta chain was observed once. What it recognizes is unknown. Germline assignment: CDR1 SGHRS and CDR2 YFSETQ. Trimming at V came to 4 bases and at J to 4 bases, leaving 9 bases not matched to a gene. This CDR3 has 16 residues. In the PCR, 60 Vbeta and 13 Jbeta primers were used. Assay: immunoSEQ multiplex PCR; the TCRdb copy retains only in-frame clones and omits some. This table holds approximately 120,000 clones, less than 85% found once. The data were taken from a study of cytomegalovirus exposure and HLA in healthy donors. Study-wide results and caveats: The authors later linked a missense DCLRE1C variant to TCR beta V- and J-gene trimming.

The sample taken for sequencing was PBMCs. The TCR originated in a man aged 18 to 30 in good health and CMV-seropositive. The J gene is TRBJ1-4, the V gene TRBV5-1; 8 bases agree with TRBD1. The CDR3 DNA follows: TGCGCCAGCAGCCGGCGAGGGACAGGCAATAATGAAAAACTGTTTTTT. Residues: CASSRRGTGNNEKLFF.